This T cell receptor (beta chain) originates from a study of cytomegalovirus exposure and HLA in healthy donors. This table comes from immunoSEQ multiplex PCR, and its TCRdb copy is limited to in-frame clones, with some not included. The sample holds 150,000 to 200,000 clones, about 95% seen once. Trimming stripped 2 bases from V and 6 bases from J, with 9 bases between. CDR1 is SGHDT and CDR2 is YYEEEE in the germline V gene. This CDR3 is built from 14 residues. The chain uses TRBV5-6 and TRBJ1-6; TRBD1 might be the D (6 bases). This sequence originates from a woman younger than 30 in good health and CMV-seronegative. The sample comprised PBMCs. The CDR3 region has the DNA TGTGCCAGCAGCTTCTGGACAGTTAATTCACCCCTCCACTTT. Translating it yields CASSFWTVNSPLHF.